The 12 T cell receptor beta chains in this list originate from one sample, sequenced in a study of blood T cell repertoires in COVID-19. Data came from immunoSEQ multiplex PCR; TCRdb stores just in-frame clones and leaves some out. The sample includes about 37,000 clones, 89% of them seen just once. Sequencing was done on a sample of peripheral blood. The receptor source for this set is a human donor in a cohort sampled during active COVID-19.

This chain uses TRBV5-1 with TRBJ2-1, with D possibly matching TRBD2 (6 bases). The CDR3 covers 16 residues. CDR1 and CDR2 from the germline V gene are SGHRS and YFSETQ. V dropped 0 bases and J dropped 1 base, with 11 bases sitting between them. CDR3 residues: CASSLVGGMSYNEQFF. The CDR3 DNA reads TGCGCCAGCAGCTTGGTTGGCGGGATGTCCTACAATGAGCAGTTCTTC.

CDR3 protein: CASSVGQGRPPYEQYF. The CDR3 bases are TGTGCCAGCAGCGTAGGACAGGGGCGACCCCCCTACGAGCAGTACTTC. This sequence joins TRBV7-2 and TRBJ2-7; 9 positions agree with TRBD1. CDR1 and CDR2 (germline): SGHTA, FQGNSA. The CDR3 consists of 16 residues. V lost 5 bases and J lost 2; bases outside the gene matches: 10.

A single count supports this clone. The chain links TRBV21-1 to TRBJ2-7; the D segment call TRBD2 is taken from the table without a DNA check. TRBV21-1 is deemed a pseudogene. The CDR3 totals 15 residues. The CDR3 protein is CASSKPERRHYEQYF. Written as DNA, the CDR3 is TGTGCCAGCAGCAAGCCCGAACGGCGGCACTACGAGCAGTACTTC.

The rearrangement uses TRBV24-1 and TRBJ2-5; D might be TRBD2 (6 bases). Trimming shortened V by 9 bases and J by 3 bases, and 16 bases separated the two germline ends. The CDR3 totals 14 residues. Germline V gives CDR1 KGHDR, CDR2 SFDVKD. The CDR3 DNA is TGTGCCACCTCCGACGGGAGACAAAAAGAGACCCAGTACTTC. Translated: CATSDGRQKETQYF.

V usage is TRBV3-1 (or the pseudogene TRBV3-2) and J usage is TRBJ1-2; D might be TRBD1 (5 bases). This CDR3 is 12 amino acids long. Per the germline V gene, CDR1 is LGHDT and CDR2 is YNNKEL (reference sequence). V was cut by 2 bases and J by 8 bases, with 9 bases left in between. The chain's CDR3 is CASSQLGVGYTF. CDR3 nucleotide sequence: TGTGCCAGCAGCCAATTAGGGGTCGGCTACACCTTC.

This clone was counted a few times. The CDR3 DNA is TGTGCCAGCAGCTCTGACGGGACAGGGGTTCCCGAGCAGTACTTC. Encoded protein: CASSSDGTGVPEQYF. This chain joins TRBV5-6 and TRBJ2-7; 10 bases fit TRBD1. CDR1 is SGHDT, CDR2 YYEEEE, per germline. J gave up 6 bases and V 3 bases, and 9 bases lay outside the gene matches. CDR3 length: 15 amino acids.

This rearrangement joins TRBV7-2 to TRBJ1-2; tentative D call: TRBD1 (6 bases). Trimming stripped 6 bases from V and 8 bases from J, with 13 bases between. Germline V gives CDR1 SGHTA, CDR2 FQGNSA. The CDR3 covers 12 residues. The CDR3 coding sequence is TGTGCCAGCAGAGAAACAGGGTCAGGCTACACCTTC. Translating it yields CASRETGSGYTF.

The CDR3 DNA follows: TGCGCCAGCAGCCCGGGACAGAAGGATGAAAAACTGTTTTTT. Translation: CASSPGQKDEKLFF. The chain combines TRBV5-1 with TRBJ1-4, with TRBD1 identical over 7 bases. The CDR3 extends over 14 amino acids. The germline V gene has CDR1 SGHRS and CDR2 YFSETQ. V lost 4 bases and J lost 6; bases outside the gene matches: 6.

This rearrangement joins TRBV6-5 to TRBJ1-4; 7 bases are shared with TRBD1. Germline CDR1 reads MNHEY; CDR2 reads SVGAGI. Trimming took 8 bases from V and 4 from J; bases not matched to a gene: 7. The CDR3 covers 14 residues. The CDR3 bases are TGTGCCAGCGCCCGACAGGGCGTTAATGAAAAACTGTTTTTT. Residues: CASARQGVNEKLFF.

The V and J genes are TRBV15 and TRBJ2-5, with D perhaps matching TRBD2 (6 bases). Looked up from germline, CDR1 is LNHNV and CDR2 is YYDKDF (reference sequence). This CDR3 is built from 16 residues. V lost 1 base, J lost 4 bases, and 16 bases lay in between. In DNA, the CDR3 is TGTGCCACCAGCAGAGGGGGCCCCATGGGACTAGAGACCCAGTACTTC. This gives the protein CATSRGGPMGLETQYF.

V usage is TRBV12-3 or TRBV12-4 and J usage is TRBJ2-7, with TRBD1 matching over 8 bases. V dropped 5 bases and J dropped 5; count of bases not matched to a gene: 5. The CDR3 is 13 residues long. The CDR3 region has the DNA TGTGCCAGCAGTCTACCGACAGGGGACGAGCAGTACTTC. Its translation is CASSLPTGDEQYF.

The V gene is TRBV10-3, the J gene TRBJ1-6; D perhaps matches TRBD1 (6 bases). Germline V lookup: CDR1 ENHRY, CDR2 SYGVKD. The CDR3 is 16 amino acids. The germline V and J ends were trimmed by 3 bases and 1 base, with 10 bases remaining between them. CDR3 sequence (DNA): TGTGCCATCAGTGAAGGAAGGGGGTCCTATAATTCACCCCTCCACTTT. Amino acids: CAISEGRGSYNSPLHF.